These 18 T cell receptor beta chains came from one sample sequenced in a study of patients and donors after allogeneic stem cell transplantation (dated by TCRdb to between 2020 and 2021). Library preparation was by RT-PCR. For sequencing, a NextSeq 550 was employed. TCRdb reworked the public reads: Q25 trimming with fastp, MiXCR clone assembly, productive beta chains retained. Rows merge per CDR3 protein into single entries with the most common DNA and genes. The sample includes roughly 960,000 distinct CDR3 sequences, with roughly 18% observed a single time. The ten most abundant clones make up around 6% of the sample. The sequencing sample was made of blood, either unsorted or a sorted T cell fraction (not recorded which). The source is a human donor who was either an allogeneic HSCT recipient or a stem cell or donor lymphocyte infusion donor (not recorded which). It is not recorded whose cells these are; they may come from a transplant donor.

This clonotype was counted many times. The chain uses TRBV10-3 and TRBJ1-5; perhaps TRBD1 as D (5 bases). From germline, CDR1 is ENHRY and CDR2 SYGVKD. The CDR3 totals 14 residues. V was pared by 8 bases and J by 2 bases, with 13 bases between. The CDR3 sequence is CAISDSSGNQPQHF. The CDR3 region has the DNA TGTGCCATCTCCGACAGTTCTGGCAATCAGCCCCAGCATTTT.

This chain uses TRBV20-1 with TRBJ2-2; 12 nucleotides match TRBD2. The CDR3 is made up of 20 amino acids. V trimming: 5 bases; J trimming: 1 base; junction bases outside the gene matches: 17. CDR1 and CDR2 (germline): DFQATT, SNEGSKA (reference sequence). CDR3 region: CSARPSGGLAGGLNTGELFF. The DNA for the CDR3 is TGCAGTGCTCGCCCTTCAGGGGGGCTAGCGGGAGGGTTGAACACCGGGGAGCTGTTTTTT.

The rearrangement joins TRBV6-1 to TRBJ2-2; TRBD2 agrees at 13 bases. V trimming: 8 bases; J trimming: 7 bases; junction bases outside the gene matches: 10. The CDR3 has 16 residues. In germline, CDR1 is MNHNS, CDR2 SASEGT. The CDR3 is CASQKWTSGSSGELFF. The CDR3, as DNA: TGTGCCAGCCAAAAGTGGACTAGCGGGAGCAGCGGGGAGCTGTTTTTT.

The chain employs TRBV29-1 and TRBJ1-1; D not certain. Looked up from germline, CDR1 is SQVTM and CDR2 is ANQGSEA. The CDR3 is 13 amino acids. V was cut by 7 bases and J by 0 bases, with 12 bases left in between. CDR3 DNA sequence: TGCAGCGCATCCGGGCTCATGAACACTGAAGCTTTCTTT. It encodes CSASGLMNTEAFF.

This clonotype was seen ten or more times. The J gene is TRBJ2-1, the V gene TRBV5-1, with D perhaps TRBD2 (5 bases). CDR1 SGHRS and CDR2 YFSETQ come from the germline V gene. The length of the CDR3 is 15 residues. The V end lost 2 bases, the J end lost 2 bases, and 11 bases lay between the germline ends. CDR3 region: CASSFFGVPYNEQFF. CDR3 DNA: TGCGCCAGCAGCTTCTTCGGGGTACCCTACAATGAGCAGTTCTTC.

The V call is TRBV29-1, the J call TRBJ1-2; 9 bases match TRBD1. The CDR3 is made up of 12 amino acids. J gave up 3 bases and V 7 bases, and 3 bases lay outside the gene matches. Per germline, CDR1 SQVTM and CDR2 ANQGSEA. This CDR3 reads CSGRQGDYGYTF. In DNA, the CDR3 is TGCAGCGGGAGACAGGGGGACTATGGCTACACCTTC.

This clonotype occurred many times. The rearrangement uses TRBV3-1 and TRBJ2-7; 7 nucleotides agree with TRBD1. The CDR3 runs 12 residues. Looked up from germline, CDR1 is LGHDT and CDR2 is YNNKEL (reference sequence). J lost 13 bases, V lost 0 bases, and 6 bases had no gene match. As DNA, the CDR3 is TGTGCCAGCAGCCAAGATGAGGGGACAGTTTACTTC. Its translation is CASSQDEGTVYF.

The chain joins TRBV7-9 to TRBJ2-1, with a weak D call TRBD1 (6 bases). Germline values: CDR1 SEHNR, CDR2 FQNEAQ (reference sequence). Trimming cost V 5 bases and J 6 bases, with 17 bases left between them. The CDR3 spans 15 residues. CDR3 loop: CASSQRRQGSNEQFF. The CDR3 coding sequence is TGTGCCAGCAGCCAGAGGCGGCAGGGGAGCAATGAGCAGTTCTTC.

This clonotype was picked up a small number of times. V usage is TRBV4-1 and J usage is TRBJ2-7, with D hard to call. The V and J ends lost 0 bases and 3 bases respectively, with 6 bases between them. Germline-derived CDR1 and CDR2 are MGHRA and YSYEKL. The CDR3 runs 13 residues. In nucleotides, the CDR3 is TGCGCCAGCAGCCAAGAAGAGCTCTACGAGCAGTACTTC. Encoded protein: CASSQEELYEQYF.

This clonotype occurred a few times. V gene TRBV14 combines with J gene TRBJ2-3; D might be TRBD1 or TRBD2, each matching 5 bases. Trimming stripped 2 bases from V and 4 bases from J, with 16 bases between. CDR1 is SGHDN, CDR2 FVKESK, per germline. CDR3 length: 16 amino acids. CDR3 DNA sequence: TGTGCCAGCAGCCAATGGGGCAGTCGGGGCTCAGATACGCAGTATTTT. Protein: CASSQWGSRGSDTQYF.

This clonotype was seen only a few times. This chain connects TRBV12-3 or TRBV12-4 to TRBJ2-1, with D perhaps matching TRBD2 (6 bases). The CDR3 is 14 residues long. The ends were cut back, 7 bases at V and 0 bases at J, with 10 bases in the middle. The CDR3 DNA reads TGTGCCAGCACTGGGAGGAGCTCCTACAATGAGCAGTTCTTC. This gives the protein CASTGRSSYNEQFF.

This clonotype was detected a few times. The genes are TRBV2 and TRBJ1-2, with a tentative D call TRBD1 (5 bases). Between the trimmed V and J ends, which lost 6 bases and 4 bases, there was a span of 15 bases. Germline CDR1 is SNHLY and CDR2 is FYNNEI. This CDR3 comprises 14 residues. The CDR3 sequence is CASSQGQPLYGYTF. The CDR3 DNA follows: TGTGCCAGCAGCCAAGGACAACCTCTCTATGGCTACACCTTC. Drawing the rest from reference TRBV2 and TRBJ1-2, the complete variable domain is EPEVTQTPSHQVTQMGQEVILRCVPISNHLYFYWYRQILGQKVEFLVSFYNNEISEKSEIFDDQFSVERPDGSNFTLKIRSTKLEDSAMYFCASSQGQPLYGYTFGSGTRLTVV.

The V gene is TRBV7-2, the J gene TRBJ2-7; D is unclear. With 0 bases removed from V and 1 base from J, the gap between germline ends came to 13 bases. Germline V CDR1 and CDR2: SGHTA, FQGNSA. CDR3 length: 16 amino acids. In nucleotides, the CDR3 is TGTGCCAGCAGCTTAGCCTCTCCGCGGATTTCCTACGAGCAGTACTTC. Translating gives CASSLASPRISYEQYF.

CDR3 in DNA: TGCGCCAGCAGCCCCCGACAGCTACAAGAGACCCAGTACTTC. It translates to CASSPRQLQETQYF. The J gene is TRBJ2-5, the V gene TRBV5-1, with a weak D call TRBD1 (5 bases). V gave up 4 bases and J gave up 2 bases, with 12 bases separating them. This CDR3 has 14 amino acids. Looked up from germline, CDR1 is SGHRS and CDR2 is YFSETQ. Full variable domain (missing parts from reference TRBV5-1 and TRBJ2-5): KAGVTQTPRYLIKTRGQQVTLSCSPISGHRSVSWYQQTPGQGLQFLFEYFSETQRNKGNFPGRFSGRQFSNSRSEMNVSTLELGDSALYLCASSPRQLQETQYFGPGTRLLVL.

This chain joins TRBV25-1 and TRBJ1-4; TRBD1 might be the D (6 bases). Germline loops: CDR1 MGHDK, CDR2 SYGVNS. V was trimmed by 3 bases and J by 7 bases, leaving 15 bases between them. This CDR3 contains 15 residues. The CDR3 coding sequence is TGTGCCAGCAGTGACCCAGGGGTTCAAAGTGAAAAACTGTTTTTT. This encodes CASSDPGVQSEKLFF. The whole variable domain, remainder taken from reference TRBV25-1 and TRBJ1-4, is EADIYQTPRYLVIGTGKKITLECSQTMGHDKMYWYQQDPGMELHLIHYSYGVNSTEKGDLSSESTVSRIRTEHFPLTLESARPSHTSQYLCASSDPGVQSEKLFFGSGTQLSVL.

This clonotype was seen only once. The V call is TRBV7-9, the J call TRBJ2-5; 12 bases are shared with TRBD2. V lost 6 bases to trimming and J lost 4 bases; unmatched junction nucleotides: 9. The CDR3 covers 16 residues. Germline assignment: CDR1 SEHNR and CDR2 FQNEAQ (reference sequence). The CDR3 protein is CASRDPSGGAGETQYF. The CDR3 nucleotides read TGTGCCAGCAGAGACCCTAGCGGGGGGGCCGGAGAGACCCAGTACTTC.

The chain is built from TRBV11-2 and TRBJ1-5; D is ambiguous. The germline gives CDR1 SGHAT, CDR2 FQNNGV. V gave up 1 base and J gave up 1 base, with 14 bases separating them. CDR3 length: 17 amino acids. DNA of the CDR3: TGTGCCAGCAGCTTAGGTCGTCCGGGTTCCAGCAATCAGCCCCAGCATTTT. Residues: CASSLGRPGSSNQPQHF.

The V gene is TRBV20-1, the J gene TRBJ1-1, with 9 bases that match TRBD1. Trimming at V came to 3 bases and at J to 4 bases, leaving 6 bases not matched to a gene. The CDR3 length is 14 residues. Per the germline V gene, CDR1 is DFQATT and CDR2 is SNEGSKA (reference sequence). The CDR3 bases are TGCAGTGCTAGCGGGACAGGGATTGCCACTGAAGCTTTCTTT. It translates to CSASGTGIATEAFF.